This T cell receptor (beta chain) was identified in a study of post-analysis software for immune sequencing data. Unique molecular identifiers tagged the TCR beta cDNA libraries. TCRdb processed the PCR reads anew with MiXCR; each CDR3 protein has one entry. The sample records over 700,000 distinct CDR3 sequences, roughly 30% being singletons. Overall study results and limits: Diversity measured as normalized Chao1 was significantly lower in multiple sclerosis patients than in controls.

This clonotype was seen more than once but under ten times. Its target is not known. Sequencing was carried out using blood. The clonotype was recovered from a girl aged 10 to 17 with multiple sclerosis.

CDR3 sequence reads: CASSLVFRTVNYGYTF. The CDR3 DNA sequence: TGTGCCAGCAGCTTAGTATTCAGGACAGTAAACTATGGCTACACCTTC. V and J are TRBV11-2 and TRBJ1-2; D is possibly TRBD1 (6 bases). This CDR3 region has 16 residues. Germline V gives CDR1 SGHAT, CDR2 FQNNGV. Deletions cut 1 base from V and 2 bases from J, with 14 bases between.